This entry lists 2 T cell receptor beta chains sequenced from one sample in a study of response to subunit inactivated influenza vaccine. In TCRdb, the RT-PCR reads were re-called with MiXCR into one record per CDR3 protein. The sample records about 540,000 distinct CDR3 sequences, approximately 22% being singletons. This sample also appeared in a second study, on T cells expressing NK-cell markers. From that report: 5'RACE template switching built TCR beta cDNA with unique molecular identifiers.

This specimen consisted of CD4+ T cells sorted from PBMCs, obtained approximately 13 days after vaccination. The receptors here all came from a man between 50 and 59 years old who received an inactivated influenza vaccine.

V usage is TRBV6-2 or TRBV6-3 and J usage is TRBJ2-7; D uncertain. In germline, CDR1 is MNHEY, CDR2 SVGEGT. Trimming shortened V by 0 bases and J by 2 bases, and 17 bases separated the two germline ends. The CDR3 extends over 17 amino acids. The DNA for the CDR3 is TGTGCCAGCAGTTACTCTCTGGCGTACAGTCTCGCCTACGAGCAGTACTTC. Translating gives CASSYSLAYSLAYEQYF.

The chain carries TRBV20-1 and TRBJ2-2; TRBD1 or TRBD2 may be the D gene (5 bases each). Germline CDR1 DFQATT, CDR2 SNEGSKA (reference sequence). Trimming pared 3 bases from V and 0 bases from J, leaving 11 bases between. The CDR3 totals 15 residues. The CDR3 protein is CSARRAGTNTGELFF. The CDR3 DNA is TGCAGTGCTAGGCGGGCAGGGACGAACACCGGGGAGCTGTTTTTT.